These T cell receptor beta chains were read from a single sample in a study of a mutant IDH1 vaccine in newly diagnosed glioma. Generated by immunoSEQ multiplex PCR, the TCRdb table keeps only in-frame clones and is missing some. Among 90,000 to 100,000 clones listed, about 90% were seen once. Sequencing was performed on PBMCs, taken from a glioma patient treated with radiotherapy, temozolomide or both. These receptor sequences come from a woman aged 45-65 years with glioma. Each CDR3 is given without its conserved first and last residue. Fields, in order: D gene, V gene, clone size, CDR3 length, CDR3 protein. D genes are given only for firm matches. Clone sizes are given selectively: once, few, many, or a class where the clone is expanded.

TRBD1,TRBV6-6,once,13,ASSYWTGDTGELF
NA,TRBV30,NA,13,AWSYGSATTDTQY
NA,TRBV28,once,12,ASSFQGGTDTQY
NA,TRBV2,few,8,ASRGKTAF
NA,TRBV15,few,13,ATSRDREYNQPQH
NA,TRBV16,NA,13,ASSQSRAGRLEKY
NA,TRBV27,NA,10,ASSTGSVAQH
TRBD1,TRBV6-5,few,11,ASTGTGGTEAF
TRBD2,TRBV5-1,NA,14,ASSSGLAGGGDTQY
TRBD2,TRBV7-3,NA,12,ASSLGLAFDEQF
NA,TRBV9,NA,12,ASSVEGEKLEAF
TRBD1,TRBV10-2,NA,11,ASSFTGGTEAF
NA,TRBV7-2,NA,10,ASSAYTDTQY
TRBD1,TRBV18,once,13,ASSPSRGHEGEAF
NA,TRBV7-3,NA,11,ASSSGVTDTQY
NA,TRBV11-2,NA,13,ASSPHSAYNSPLH
NA,TRBV27,NA,12,ASSLTGSTQPQH
NA,TRBV6-5,NA,9,ASSIGVEAF
TRBD2,TRBV7-9,NA,13,ASTITGLGVYEQY
NA,TRBV19,NA,12,ASSIWQATGELF
TRBD1,TRBV11-2,once,13,ASTPGTGGPYEQY
NA,TRBV10-3,NA,12,AISGGGNNSPLH
NA,TRBV5-1,NA,12,ASTRGGNTDTQY
NA,TRBV21-1,NA,11,ASVRERNQPQH
NA,TRBV2,NA,12,ASSDRERNQPQH
NA,TRBV6-5,NA,13,ASIGRTSGANVLT
NA,TRBV6-5,NA,13,ASSSPGPGGYGYT
NA,TRBV20-1,NA,9,RAFGLNEQF
TRBD1,TRBV11-2,NA,12,ASSLGQGGNGYT
TRBD1,TRBV28,NA,12,ASTTANRGGEQY
TRBD2,TRBV2,NA,12,ASSAGLAGDEQY
NA,TRBV11-2,NA,15,ASSLGLAAGPRDEQF
NA,TRBV5-1,NA,13,ASSYARGTDTEAF
NA,TRBV10-2,once,13,ASSDRVSLNTEAF
TRBD1,TRBV30,NA,11,AWSLTGTGQQF
NA,TRBV19,NA,13,ASSIASVGAREQY
NA,TRBV28,NA,13,ASSLGGGNTGELF
NA,TRBV12-5,NA,13,ASGLVPGEQETQY
NA,TRBV5-4,NA,13,ASSSPGQGDTEAF
NA,TRBV30,NA,10,AFPDGNYGYT
NA,TRBV19,NA,12,ASADREAQTEAF
NA,TRBV10-3,NA,13,AISEFQSSGNTIY
TRBD1,TRBV29-1,NA,10,SVDRDREGQY
NA,TRBV7-3,NA,11,ASSPNRHEKLF
NA,TRBV6-6,NA,13,ASSYWQGGQETQY
NA,TRBV6-5,NA,10,ASSYLNSPLH
NA,TRBV29-1,NA,9,SVALVPTQF
TRBD1,TRBV7-3,NA,12,ASSSGQGNTEAF
TRBD1,TRBV19,NA,13,ASSIATGGETEAF
NA,TRBV18,NA,10,ASSPGVNEQF
NA,TRBV7-9,NA,12,ASSPDYSNQPQH
TRBD2,TRBV28,NA,12,ASSFSGSKDEQY
NA,TRBV10-3,NA,14,AISEMRAPSTDTQY
NA,TRBV30,NA,15,AWSVPVWARGSYEQY
NA,TRBV27,NA,14,ASSFGALGSNQPQH